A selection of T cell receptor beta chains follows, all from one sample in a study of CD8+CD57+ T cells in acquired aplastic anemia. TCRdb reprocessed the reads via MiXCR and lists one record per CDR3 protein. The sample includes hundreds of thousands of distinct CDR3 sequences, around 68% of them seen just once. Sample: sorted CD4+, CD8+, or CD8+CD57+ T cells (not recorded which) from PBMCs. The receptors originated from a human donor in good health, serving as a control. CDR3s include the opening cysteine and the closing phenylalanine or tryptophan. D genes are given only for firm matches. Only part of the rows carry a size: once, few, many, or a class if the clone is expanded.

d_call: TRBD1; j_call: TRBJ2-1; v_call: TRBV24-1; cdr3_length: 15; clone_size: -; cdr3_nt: TGTGCCACCAGTGATTTTGGGGCAGGGGGTTATGAGCAGTTCTTC; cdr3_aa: CATSDFGAGGYEQFF
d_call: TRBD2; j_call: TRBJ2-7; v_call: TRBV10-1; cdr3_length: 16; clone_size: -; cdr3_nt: TGCGCCAGCAGCCATCTAGCGGGGGGGCGGGACTACGAGCAGTACTTC; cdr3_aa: CASSHLAGGRDYEQYF
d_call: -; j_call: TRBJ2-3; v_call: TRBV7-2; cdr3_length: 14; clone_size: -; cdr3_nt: TGTGCCAGCAGCGTAGAGACCCAGTACTTCAGGCCAGGCTTT; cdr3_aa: CASSVETQYFRPGF
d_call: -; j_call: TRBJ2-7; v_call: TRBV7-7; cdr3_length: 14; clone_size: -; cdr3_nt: TGTGCTAGCAGGGACCAGGTCCAAGAGACCCAGTACTTCTTC; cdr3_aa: CASRDQVQETQYFF
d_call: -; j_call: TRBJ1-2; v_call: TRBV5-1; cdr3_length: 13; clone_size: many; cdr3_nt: TGCGCCAGCAGCTTGGAGGGGAGCTATGGCTACACCTTC; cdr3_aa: CASSLEGSYGYTF
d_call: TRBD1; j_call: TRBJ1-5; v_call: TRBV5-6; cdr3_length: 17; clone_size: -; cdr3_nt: TGTGCCAGCAGCTTTCTACCTGGACAGGTCTCCGATCAGCCCCAGCATTTT; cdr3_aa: CASSFLPGQVSDQPQHF
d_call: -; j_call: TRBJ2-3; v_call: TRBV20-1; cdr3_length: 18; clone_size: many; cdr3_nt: TGCAGTGCTAGAGACCCCCGGACGGGCCCCTTTAGCACAGATACGCAGTATTTT; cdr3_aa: CSARDPRTGPFSTDTQYF
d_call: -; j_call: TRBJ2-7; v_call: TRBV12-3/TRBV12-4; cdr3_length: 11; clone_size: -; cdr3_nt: TGTGCCAGCGGGGGAGCGGTCGAGCAGTACTTC; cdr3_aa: CASGGAVEQYF
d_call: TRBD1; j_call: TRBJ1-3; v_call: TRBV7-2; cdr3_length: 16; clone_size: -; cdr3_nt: TGTGCCAGCAGACCGCCGGGACAGGGGATGGGTAACACCATATATTTT; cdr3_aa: CASRPPGQGMGNTIYF
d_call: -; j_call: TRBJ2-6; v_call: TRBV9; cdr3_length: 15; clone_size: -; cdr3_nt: TGTGCCAGCAGCGGAGACAGCGCGGGTTCCCCCGTCCTGACTTTC; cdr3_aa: CASSGDSAGSPVLTF
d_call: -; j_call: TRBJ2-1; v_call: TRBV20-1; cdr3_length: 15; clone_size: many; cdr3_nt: TGCAGTGCTAGCAGGGTTCACGGGACGGGCATCGAGCAGTTCTTC; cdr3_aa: CSASRVHGTGIEQFF
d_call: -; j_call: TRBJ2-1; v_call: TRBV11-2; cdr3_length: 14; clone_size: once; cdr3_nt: TGTGCCAGCAGCTTAGGCCTCTCCTACAATGAGCAGTTCTTC; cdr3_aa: CASSLGLSYNEQFF
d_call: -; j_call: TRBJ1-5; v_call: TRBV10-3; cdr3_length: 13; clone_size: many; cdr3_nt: TGTGCCATCAGTGGGAAAGGTGATCAGCCCCAGCATTTT; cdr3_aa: CAISGKGDQPQHF
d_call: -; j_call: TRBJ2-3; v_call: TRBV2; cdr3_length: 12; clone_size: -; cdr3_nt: TGTGCCAGCAGTGAAGAGCTAGATACGCAGTATTTT; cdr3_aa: CASSEELDTQYF
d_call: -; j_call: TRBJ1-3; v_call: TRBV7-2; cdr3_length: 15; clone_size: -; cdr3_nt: TGTGCCAGCATGAGGTATGCCCGGACCCCGGGCTCCTACTATTTT; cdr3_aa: CASMRYARTPGSYYF
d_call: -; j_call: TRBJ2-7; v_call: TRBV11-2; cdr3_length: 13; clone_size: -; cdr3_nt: TGTGCCAGCAGCTCGTGGGTCGTGGACGAGCAGTACTTC; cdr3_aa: CASSSWVVDEQYF
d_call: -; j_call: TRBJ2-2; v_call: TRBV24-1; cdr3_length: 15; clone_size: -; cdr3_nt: TGTGCCACCAGTGATTCATTGAGAAGCACCGATGCGCTGTATTTT; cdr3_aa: CATSDSLRSTDALYF
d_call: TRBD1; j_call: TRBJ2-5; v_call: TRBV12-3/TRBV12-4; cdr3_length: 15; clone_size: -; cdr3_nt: TGTGCCAGCAGTTTAGAAGGACAGGGGAGGGAGACCCAGTACTTC; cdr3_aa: CASSLEGQGRETQYF